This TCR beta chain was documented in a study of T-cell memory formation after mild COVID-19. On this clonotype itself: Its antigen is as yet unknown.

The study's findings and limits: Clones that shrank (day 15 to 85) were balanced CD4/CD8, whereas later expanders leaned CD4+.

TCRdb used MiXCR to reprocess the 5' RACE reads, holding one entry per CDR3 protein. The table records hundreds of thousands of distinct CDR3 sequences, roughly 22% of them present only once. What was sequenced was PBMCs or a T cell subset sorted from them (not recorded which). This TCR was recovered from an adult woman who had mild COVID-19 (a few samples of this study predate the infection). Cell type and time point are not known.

This chain's CDR3 is CAISEGTGLSNQPQHF. In DNA form, the CDR3 reads TGTGCCATCAGTGAAGGGACAGGACTCAGCAATCAGCCCCAGCATTTT. This chain uses TRBV10-3 with TRBJ1-5, with 8 nucleotides matching TRBD1. This CDR3 is built from 16 residues. V was clipped by 3 bases and J by 1 base; unmatched bases: 5. CDR1 ENHRY and CDR2 SYGVKD come from the germline V gene.